This T cell receptor beta chain was identified during a study of CD8 T cells in Susac syndrome. Overall study findings and caveats: An acknowledgment was made by the study that its TCR sequencing and HLA analysis involved relatively few individuals.

TCR beta from blood CD8+ and CD4+ T cells was sequenced. Negative isolation yielded CD8+ and CD4+ T cells; FACS enriched TEMRA cells. To note about this clonotype: As yet, its antigen is unknown.

RNA in amounts of roughly 0.5 to 1 ug was reverse transcribed with random hexamers. TCRdb re-derived calls from the immunoSEQ multiplex PCR reads in MiXCR, one entry per CDR3 protein. Of around 140,000 distinct CDR3 sequences in the sample, around 93% are singletons; the top ten hold roughly 0.14%. V lost 1 base, J lost 2 bases, and 12 bases lay in between. The CDR3 length is 15 residues. The V gene's germline CDR1 is KGHSH and CDR2 LQKENI. The source material was CD4+ T cells from PBMCs. The sequence was collected from a human donor with Susac syndrome. The chain has TRBV18 and TRBJ2-7; maybe TRBD2 (6 bases). CDR3 region: CASSPRWGDAYEQYF. The CDR3 nucleotides read TGTGCCAGCTCACCACGTTGGGGGGACGCCTACGAGCAGTACTTC.